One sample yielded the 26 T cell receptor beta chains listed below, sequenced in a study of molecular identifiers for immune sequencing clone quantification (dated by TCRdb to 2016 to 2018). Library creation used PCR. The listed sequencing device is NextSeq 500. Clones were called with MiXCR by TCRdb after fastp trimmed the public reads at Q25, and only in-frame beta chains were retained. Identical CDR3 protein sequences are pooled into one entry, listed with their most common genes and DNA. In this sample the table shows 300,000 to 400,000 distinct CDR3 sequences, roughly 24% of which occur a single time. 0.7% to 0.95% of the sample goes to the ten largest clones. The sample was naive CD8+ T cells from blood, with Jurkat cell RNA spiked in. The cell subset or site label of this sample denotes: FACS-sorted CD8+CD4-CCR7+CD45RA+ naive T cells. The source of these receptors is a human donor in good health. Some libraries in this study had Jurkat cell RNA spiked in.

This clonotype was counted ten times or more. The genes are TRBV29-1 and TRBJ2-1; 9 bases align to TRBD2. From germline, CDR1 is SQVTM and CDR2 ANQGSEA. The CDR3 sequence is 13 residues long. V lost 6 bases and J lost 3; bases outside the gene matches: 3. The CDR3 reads CSVRTSDYNEQFF. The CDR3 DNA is TGCAGCGTCCGGACTAGCGACTACAATGAGCAGTTCTTC.

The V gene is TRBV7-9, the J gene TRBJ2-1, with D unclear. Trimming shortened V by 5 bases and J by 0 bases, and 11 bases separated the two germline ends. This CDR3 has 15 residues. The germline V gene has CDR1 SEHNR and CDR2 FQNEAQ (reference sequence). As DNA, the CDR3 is TGTGCCAGCAGCCGTGGCCCCGGCTCCTACAATGAGCAGTTCTTC. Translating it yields CASSRGPGSYNEQFF.

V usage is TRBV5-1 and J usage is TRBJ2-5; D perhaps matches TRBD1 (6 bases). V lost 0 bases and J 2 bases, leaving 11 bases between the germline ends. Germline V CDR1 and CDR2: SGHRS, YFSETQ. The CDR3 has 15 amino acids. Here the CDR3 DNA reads TGCGCCAGCAGCTTGGAGGACAGATGGCAAGAGACCCAGTACTTC. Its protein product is CASSLEDRWQETQYF.

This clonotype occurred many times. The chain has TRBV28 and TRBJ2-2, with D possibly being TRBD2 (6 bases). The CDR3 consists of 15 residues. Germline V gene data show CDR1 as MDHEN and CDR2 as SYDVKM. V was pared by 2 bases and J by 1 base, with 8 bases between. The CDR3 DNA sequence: TGTGCCAGCAGTTTACGGGGGTTGAACACCGGGGAGCTGTTTTTT. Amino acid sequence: CASSLRGLNTGELFF. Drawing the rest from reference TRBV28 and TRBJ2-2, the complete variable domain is DVKVTQSSRYLVKRTGEKVFLECVQDMDHENMFWYRQDPGLGLRLIYFSYDVKMKEKGDIPEGYSVSREKKERFSLILESASTNQTSMYLCASSLRGLNTGELFFGEGSRLTVL.

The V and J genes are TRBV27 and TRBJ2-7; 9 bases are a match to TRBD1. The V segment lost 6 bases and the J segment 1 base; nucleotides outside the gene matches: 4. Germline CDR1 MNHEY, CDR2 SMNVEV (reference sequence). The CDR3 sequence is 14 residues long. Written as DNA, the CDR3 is TGTGCCAGCAGCAAGACAGGGGGATCCTACGAGCAGTACTTC. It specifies CASSKTGGSYEQYF.

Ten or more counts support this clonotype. The CDR3 reads CASSRTAQAHEAFF. The CDR3 region has the DNA TGCGCCAGCAGCCGGACGGCCCAAGCCCATGAAGCTTTCTTT. J is TRBJ1-1 and V is TRBV4-1; D gene ambiguous. The CDR3 spans 14 residues. V was trimmed by 4 bases and J by 7 bases, leaving 16 bases between them. The V gene's germline CDR1 is MGHRA and CDR2 YSYEKL.

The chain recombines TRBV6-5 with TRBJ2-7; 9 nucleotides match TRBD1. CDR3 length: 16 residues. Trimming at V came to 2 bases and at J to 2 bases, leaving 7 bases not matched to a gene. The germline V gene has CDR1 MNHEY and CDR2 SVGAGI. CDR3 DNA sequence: TGTGCCAGCAGTTACGGGGGGACAGGGCGAGCCTACGAGCAGTACTTC. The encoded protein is CASSYGGTGRAYEQYF.

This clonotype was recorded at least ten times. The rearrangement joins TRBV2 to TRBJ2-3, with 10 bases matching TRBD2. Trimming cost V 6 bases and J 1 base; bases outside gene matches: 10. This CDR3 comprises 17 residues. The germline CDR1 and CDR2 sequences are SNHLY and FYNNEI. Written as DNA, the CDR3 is TGTGCCAGCAGACTCCCTAGCGGGGGTCCCGGCACAGATACGCAGTATTTT. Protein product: CASRLPSGGPGTDTQYF.

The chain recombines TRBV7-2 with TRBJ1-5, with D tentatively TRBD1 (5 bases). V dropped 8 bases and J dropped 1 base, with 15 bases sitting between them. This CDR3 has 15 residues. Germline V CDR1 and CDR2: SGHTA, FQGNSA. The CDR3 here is CASRRGPLSNQPQHF. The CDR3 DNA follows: TGTGCCAGCCGCCGGGGACCACTGAGCAATCAGCCCCAGCATTTT.

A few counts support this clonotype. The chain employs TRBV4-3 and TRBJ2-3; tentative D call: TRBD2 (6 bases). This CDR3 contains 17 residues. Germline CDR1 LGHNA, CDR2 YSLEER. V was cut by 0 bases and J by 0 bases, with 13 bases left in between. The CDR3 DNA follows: TGCGCCAGCAGCCAAGATGCGGCGGGGACTAGCACAGATACGCAGTATTTT. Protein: CASSQDAAGTSTDTQYF.

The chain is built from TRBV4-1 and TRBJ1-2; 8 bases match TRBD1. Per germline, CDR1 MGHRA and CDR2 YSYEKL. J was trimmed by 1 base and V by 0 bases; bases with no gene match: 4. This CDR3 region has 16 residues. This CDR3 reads CASSQDPGGHNYGYTF. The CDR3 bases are TGCGCCAGCAGCCAAGACCCAGGGGGCCATAACTATGGCTACACCTTC.

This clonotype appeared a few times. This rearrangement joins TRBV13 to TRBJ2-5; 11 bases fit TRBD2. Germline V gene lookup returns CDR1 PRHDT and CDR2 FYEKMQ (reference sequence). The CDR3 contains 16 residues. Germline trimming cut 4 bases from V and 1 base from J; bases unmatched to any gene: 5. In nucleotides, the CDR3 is TGTGCCAGCAGCTCCCTAGCGGGGGGCGCCCAAGAGACCCAGTACTTC. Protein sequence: CASSSLAGGAQETQYF.

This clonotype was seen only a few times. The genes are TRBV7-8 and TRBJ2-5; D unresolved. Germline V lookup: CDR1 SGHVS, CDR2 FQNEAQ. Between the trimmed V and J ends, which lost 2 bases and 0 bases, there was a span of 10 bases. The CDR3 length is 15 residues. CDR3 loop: CASSLKQKYQETQYF. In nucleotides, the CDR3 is TGTGCCAGCAGCTTAAAACAGAAGTACCAAGAGACCCAGTACTTC.

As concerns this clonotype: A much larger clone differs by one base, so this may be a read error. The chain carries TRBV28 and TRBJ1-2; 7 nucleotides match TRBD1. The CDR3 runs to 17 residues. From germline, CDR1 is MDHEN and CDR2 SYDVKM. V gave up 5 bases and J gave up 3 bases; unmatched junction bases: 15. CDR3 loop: CASSPGDSSSPYYGYTF. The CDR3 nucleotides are TGTGCCAGCAGTCCCGGGGACAGCTCAAGTCCTTACTATGGCTACACCTTC.

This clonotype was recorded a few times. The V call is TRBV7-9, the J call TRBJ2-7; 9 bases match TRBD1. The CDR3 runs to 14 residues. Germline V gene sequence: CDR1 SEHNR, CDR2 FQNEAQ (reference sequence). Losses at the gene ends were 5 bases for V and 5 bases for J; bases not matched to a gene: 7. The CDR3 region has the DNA TGTGCCAGCAGCCCTTGGGACAGGGCTAACGAGCAGTACTTC. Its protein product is CASSPWDRANEQYF.

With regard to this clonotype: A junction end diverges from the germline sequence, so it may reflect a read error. Here the CDR3 reads CASSQEGQGAYELYF. The DNA for the CDR3 is TGCGCCAGCAGCCAAGAGGGACAGGGAGCCTACGAGCTGTACTTC. The genes are TRBV4-3 and TRBJ2-7; 9 nucleotides match TRBD1. CDR3 length equals 15 residues. Germline lookup yields CDR1 LGHNA and CDR2 YSLEER.

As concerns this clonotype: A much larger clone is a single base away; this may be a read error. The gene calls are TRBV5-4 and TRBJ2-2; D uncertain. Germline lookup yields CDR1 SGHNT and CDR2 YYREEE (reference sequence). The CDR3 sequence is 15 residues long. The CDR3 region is CTSSLSGFRTGELFF. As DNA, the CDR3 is TGTACCAGCAGCTTGTCTGGTTTTAGGACCGGGGAGCTGTTTTTT.

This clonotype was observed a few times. CDR3 nucleotides: TGTGCCAGCAGCTTATACGGGGGGCTGGGGGATACGCAGTATTTT. It yields the protein CASSLYGGLGDTQYF. The genes are TRBV7-2 and TRBJ2-3; weak D call: TRBD2 (7 bases). The V and J ends lost 2 bases and 6 bases respectively, with 15 bases between them. Per germline, CDR1 SGHTA and CDR2 FQGNSA. The CDR3 length is 15 residues.

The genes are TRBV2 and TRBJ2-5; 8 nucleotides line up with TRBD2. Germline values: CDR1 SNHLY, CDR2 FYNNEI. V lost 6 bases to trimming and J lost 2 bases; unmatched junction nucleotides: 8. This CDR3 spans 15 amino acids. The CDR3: CASRGQAGVQETQYF. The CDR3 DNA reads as TGTGCCAGCAGGGGGCAAGCGGGGGTTCAAGAGACCCAGTACTTC.

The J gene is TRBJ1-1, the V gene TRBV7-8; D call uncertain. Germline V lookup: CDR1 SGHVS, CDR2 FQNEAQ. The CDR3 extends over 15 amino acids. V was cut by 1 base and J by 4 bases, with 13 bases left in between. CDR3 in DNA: TGTGCCAGCAGCTTAGAAGCCTGGGGTCGCACTGAAGCTTTCTTT. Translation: CASSLEAWGRTEAFF. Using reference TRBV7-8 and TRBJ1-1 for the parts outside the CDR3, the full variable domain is GAGVSQSPRYKVAKRGQDVALRCDPISGHVSLFWYQQALGQGPEFLTYFQNEAQLDKSGLPSDRFFAERPEGSVSTLKIQRTQQEDSAVYLCASSLEAWGRTEAFFGQGTRLTVV.

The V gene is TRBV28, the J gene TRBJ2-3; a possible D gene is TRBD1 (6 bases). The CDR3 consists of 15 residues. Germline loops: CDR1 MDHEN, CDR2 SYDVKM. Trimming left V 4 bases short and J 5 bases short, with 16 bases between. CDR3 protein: CASSSGHPIGDTQYF. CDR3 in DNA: TGTGCCAGCAGTTCGGGACACCCGATAGGAGATACGCAGTATTTT.

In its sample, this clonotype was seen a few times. CDR3 sequence (DNA): TGTGCCAGCAGTTTCCCGGGGACAGGCTTACAGCCCCAGCATTTT. It translates to CASSFPGTGLQPQHF. The V and J genes are TRBV28 and TRBJ1-5; 8 positions match TRBD1. The CDR3 has 15 amino acids. J gave up 7 bases and V 3 bases, and 8 bases lay outside the gene matches. CDR1 is MDHEN, CDR2 SYDVKM, per germline.

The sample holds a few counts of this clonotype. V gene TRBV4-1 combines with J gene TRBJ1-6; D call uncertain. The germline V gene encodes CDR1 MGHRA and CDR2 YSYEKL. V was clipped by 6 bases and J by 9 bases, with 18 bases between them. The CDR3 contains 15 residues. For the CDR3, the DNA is TGCGCCAGCAGAAGTGATGAAACTAGTAGTTCACCCCTCCACTTT. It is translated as CASRSDETSSSPLHF.

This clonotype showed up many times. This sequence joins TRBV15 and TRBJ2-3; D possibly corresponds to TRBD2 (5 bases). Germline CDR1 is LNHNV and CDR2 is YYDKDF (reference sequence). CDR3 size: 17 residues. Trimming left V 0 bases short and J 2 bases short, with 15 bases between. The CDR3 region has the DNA TGTGCCACCAGCAGAGACGACACCCAAGACTACACAGATACGCAGTATTTT. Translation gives CATSRDDTQDYTDTQYF. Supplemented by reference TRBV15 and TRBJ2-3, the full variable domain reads DAMVIQNPRYQVTQFGKPVTLSCSQTLNHNVMYWYQQKSSQAPKLLFHYYDKDFNNEADTPDNFQSRRPNTSFCFLDIRSPGLGDTAMYLCATSRDDTQDYTDTQYFGPGTRLTVL.

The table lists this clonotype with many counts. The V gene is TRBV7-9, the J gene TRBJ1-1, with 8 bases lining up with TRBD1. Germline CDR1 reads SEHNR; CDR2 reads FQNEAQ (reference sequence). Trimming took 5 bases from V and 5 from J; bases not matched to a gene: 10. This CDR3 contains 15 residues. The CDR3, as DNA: TGTGCCAGCAGCCCGCGACAGGGGTCGTGGACTGAAGCTTTCTTT. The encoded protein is CASSPRQGSWTEAFF.

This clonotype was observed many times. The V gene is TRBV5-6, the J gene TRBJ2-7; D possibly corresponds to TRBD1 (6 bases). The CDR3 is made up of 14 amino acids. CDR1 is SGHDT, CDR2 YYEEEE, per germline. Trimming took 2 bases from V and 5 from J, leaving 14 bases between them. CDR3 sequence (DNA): TGTGCCAGCAGCTTCGCCACCGAGGGGGACGAGCAGTACTTC. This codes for CASSFATEGDEQYF. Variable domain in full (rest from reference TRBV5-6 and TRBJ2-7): DAGVTQSPTHLIKTRGQQVTLRCSPKSGHDTVSWYQQALGQGPQFIFQYYEEEERQRGNFPDRFSGHQFPNYSSELNVNALLLGDSALYLCASSFATEGDEQYFGPGTRLTVT.